Reported below is one T cell receptor beta chain. This sample is drawn from a study of CD8+CD57+ T cells in acquired aplastic anemia. An expansion of CD8+CD57+ cells by flow cytometry had been shown in patients chosen for sequencing. Genomic DNA templated the TCR beta VDJ and CDR3 profiling. TCRdb called the reads again in MiXCR, with one record for every CDR3 protein. The repertoire holds 80,000 or so distinct CDR3 sequences, less than 85% seen once, with roughly 80% in the top ten. The CDR3 is 12 amino acids. V dropped 4 bases and J dropped 5; count of bases not matched to a gene: 2. This sequence was found in a human donor with aplastic anemia. The sequenced sample was sorted CD4+, CD8+, or CD8+CD57+ T cells (not recorded which) from PBMCs. This chain joins TRBV12-3 or TRBV12-4 and TRBJ2-7; 7 positions agree with TRBD1. CDR3 residues: CASSYTGDEQYF. In DNA, the CDR3 is TGTGCCAGCAGTTACACAGGGGACGAGCAGTACTTC.